Here is one T cell receptor beta chain with its context. In the original analysis: Amplified reference gene primers provided the basis for estimating nucleated cell counts. Generated by immunoSEQ multiplex PCR, the TCRdb table keeps only in-frame clones and is missing some. From that table come the V and J calls and clone size; the DNA was used to work out D and trimming. The sample has 30,000 to 40,000 clones, 79% seen once. The data are from a study of blood T cell repertoires in COVID-19. Study-level information: Spain, Italy and the United States supplied samples that represented acute and convalescent COVID-19. T cells, B-cell-depleted T cells, or PBMCs provided the cDNA or gDNA that served as material.

The CDR3 totals 13 residues. Germline V CDR1 and CDR2: SGHVS, FQNEAQ. V lost 5 bases and J 7 bases, leaving 11 bases between the germline ends. The sequencing sample was made of peripheral blood. J is TRBJ2-2 and V is TRBV7-8, with a weak D call TRBD2 (5 bases). This TCR was recovered from a man in his sixties or seventies with acute or convalescent COVID-19. CDR3 loop: CASSRGWLGELFF. The CDR3 DNA follows: TGTGCCAGCAGCCGAGGGTGGCTCGGGGAGCTGTTTTTT.